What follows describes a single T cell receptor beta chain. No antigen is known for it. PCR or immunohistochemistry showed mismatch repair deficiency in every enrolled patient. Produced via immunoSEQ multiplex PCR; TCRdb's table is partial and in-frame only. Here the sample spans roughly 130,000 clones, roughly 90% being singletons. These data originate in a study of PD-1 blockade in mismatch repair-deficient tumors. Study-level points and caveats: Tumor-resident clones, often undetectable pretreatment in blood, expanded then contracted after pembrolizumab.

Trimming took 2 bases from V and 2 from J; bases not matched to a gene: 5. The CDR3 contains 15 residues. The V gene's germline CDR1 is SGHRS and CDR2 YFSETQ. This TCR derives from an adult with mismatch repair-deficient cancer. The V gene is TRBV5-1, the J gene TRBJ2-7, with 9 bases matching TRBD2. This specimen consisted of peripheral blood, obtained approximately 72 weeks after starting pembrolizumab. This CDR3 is CASSFRAGGAYEQYF. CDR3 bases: TGCGCCAGCAGCTTTAGGGCGGGAGGGGCCTACGAGCAGTACTTC. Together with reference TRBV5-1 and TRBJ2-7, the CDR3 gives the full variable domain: KAGVTQTPRYLIKTRGQQVTLSCSPISGHRSVSWYQQTPGQGLQFLFEYFSETQRNKGNFPGRFSGRQFSNSRSEMNVSTLELGDSALYLCASSFRAGGAYEQYFGPGTRLTVT.